This T cell receptor (beta chain) was observed in a study of blood T cells in healthy people across ages. Broader study findings: Age advanced and TCR beta diversity per million T cells fell, roughly linearly. Shifts in expanded clonotypes may have been confounded by donor CMV status, which was unknown.

Sample-barcoded 5' priming and a J-beta primer mix drove a second PCR of roughly 6 to 12 cycles. TCRdb re-called the 5' RACE reads through MiXCR, storing one row per CDR3 protein. The data contain 710,000 or so distinct CDR3 sequences, about 20% of them singletons. The CDR3 extends over 13 amino acids. The V gene's germline CDR1 is SEHNR and CDR2 FQNEAQ (reference sequence). This clonotype occurred a few times. The antigen is not known. The specimen sequenced was blood. This TCR derives from a man between 65 and 85 years old in good health. The chain joins TRBV7-9 to TRBJ2-5, with a possible D match to TRBD2 (6 bases). The better agreement between TRBJ2-1 and the DNA end casts doubt on the J call. The DNA of the CDR3 is TGTGCCAGCAGCTTAGCGGGAGGTACTGAGCAGTTCTTC. It is translated as CASSLAGGTEQFF.